The rows below give T cell receptor beta chains drawn from one sample of a study of control samples from healthy donors and cancer patients. Profiled with immunoSEQ multiplex PCR; TCRdb holds only in-frame clones, not every one. The sample consists of 170,000 or so clones, 94% of them appearing once. The sequencing input was blood. The receptor source for this set is a woman younger than 35 in good health. The CDR3 runs from the conserved cysteine through the conserved F or W. A D gene is named only where the DNA matches it firmly. Size values are once, few and many counts, or a class for expanded clones, and some rows have none.

J: TRBJ1-4; V: TRBV6-1; size: -; D: -; CDR3: CASSEGGALYDEKLFF; DNA: TGTGCCAGCAGTGAAGGGGGGGCCCTATACGATGAAAAACTGTTTTTT
J: TRBJ2-2; V: TRBV9; size: -; D: -; CDR3: CASSVVDSQNTGELFF; DNA: TGTGCCAGCAGCGTAGTTGACTCACAGAACACCGGGGAGCTGTTTTTT
J: TRBJ1-6; V: TRBV20-1; size: -; D: -; CDR3: CSASPSWGKALHF; DNA: TGCAGTGCTAGTCCTTCCTGGGGTAAGGCCCTCCACTTT
J: TRBJ2-1; V: TRBV18; size: -; D: -; CDR3: CASSPIDEQFF; DNA: TGTGCCAGCTCACCGATTGACGAGCAGTTCTTC
J: TRBJ2-5; V: TRBV15; size: -; D: -; CDR3: CATSNGQLEETQYF; DNA: TGTGCCACCAGCAACGGACAGTTAGAAGAGACCCAGTACTTC
J: TRBJ2-5; V: TRBV4-3; size: -; D: -; CDR3: CASSQDLQGEVETQYF; DNA: TGCGCCAGCAGCCAAGATTTGCAGGGAGAGGTGGAGACCCAGTACTTC
J: TRBJ1-1; V: TRBV3-1/TRBV3-2; size: -; D: -; CDR3: CASSQGGWTEAFF; DNA: TGTGCCAGCAGCCAGGGGGGATGGACTGAAGCTTTCTTT
J: TRBJ2-7; V: TRBV9; size: -; D: -; CDR3: CASSVKRYEQYF; DNA: TGTGCCAGCAGCGTAAAGAGGTACGAGCAGTACTTC
J: TRBJ1-2; V: TRBV19; size: -; D: -; CDR3: CATGGGYTF; DNA: TGTGCCACCGGGGGGGGCTACACCTTC
J: TRBJ1-2; V: TRBV7-2; size: -; D: TRBD1; CDR3: CASSMGTGAGGYTF; DNA: TGTGCCAGCAGCATGGGGACAGGGGCCGGTGGCTACACCTTC
J: TRBJ1-1; V: TRBV19; size: -; D: -; CDR3: CASSPGGGRPTEAFF; DNA: TGTGCCAGTAGTCCTGGGGGGGGTCGACCCACTGAAGCTTTCTTT
J: TRBJ1-5; V: TRBV6-5; size: -; D: -; CDR3: CASTSLVQVQPQHF; DNA: TGTGCCAGCACCTCACTCGTACAGGTTCAGCCCCAGCATTTT
J: TRBJ2-3; V: TRBV9; size: -; D: -; CDR3: CASSFGLGGTDTQYF; DNA: TGTGCCAGCAGCTTCGGCCTGGGGGGTACAGATACGCAGTATTTT
J: TRBJ1-5; V: TRBV12-3/TRBV12-4; size: -; D: -; CDR3: CASQEVSNQPQHF; DNA: TGTGCCAGTCAAGAGGTTAGCAATCAGCCCCAGCATTTT
J: TRBJ1-3; V: TRBV10-3; size: -; D: -; CDR3: CAITGEGYGNTIYF; DNA: TGTGCCATCACCGGAGAGGGGTATGGAAACACCATATATTTT
J: TRBJ1-5; V: TRBV28; size: -; D: -; CDR3: CASRWMQNQPQHF; DNA: TGTGCCAGCAGATGGATGCAAAATCAGCCCCAGCATTTT
J: TRBJ1-6; V: TRBV10-3; size: once; D: TRBD1; CDR3: CAIRDSDRTNSPLHF; DNA: TGTGCCATCAGGGATTCGGACAGGACAAATTCACCCCTCCACTTT
J: TRBJ1-1; V: TRBV5-4; size: -; D: -; CDR3: CASSRQPSNTEAFF; DNA: TGTGCCAGCAGTCGACAGCCTTCGAACACTGAAGCTTTCTTT
J: TRBJ1-5; V: TRBV29-1; size: once; D: TRBD1; CDR3: CSVEVGGPRDSINQPQHF; DNA: TGCAGCGTTGAAGTAGGGGGGCCCCGGGACAGCATAAATCAGCCCCAGCATTTT
J: TRBJ1-6; V: TRBV5-5; size: -; D: TRBD1; CDR3: CASSDWTGGNNSPLHF; DNA: TGTGCCAGCAGCGACTGGACAGGGGGGAATAATTCACCCCTCCACTTT
J: TRBJ1-4; V: TRBV15; size: -; D: TRBD1; CDR3: CATSSGQGTDKLFF; DNA: TGTGCCACCAGCTCCGGACAGGGGACGGATAAACTGTTTTTT
J: TRBJ1-6; V: TRBV6-5; size: few; D: -; CDR3: CASRAEGSNSPLHF; DNA: TGTGCCAGCAGGGCCGAGGGGAGTAATTCACCCCTCCACTTT
J: TRBJ1-1; V: TRBV6-6; size: -; D: TRBD1; CDR3: CASSDRGPEAFF; DNA: TGTGCCAGCAGCGACAGGGGGCCGGAAGCTTTCTTT
J: TRBJ1-2; V: TRBV3-1/TRBV3-2; size: -; D: -; CDR3: CASKSWFGYTF; DNA: TGTGCCAGCAAATCCTGGTTCGGCTACACCTTC
J: TRBJ1-6; V: TRBV5-6; size: -; D: -; CDR3: CASSPLGGDSGSPLHF; DNA: TGTGCCAGCAGCCCTCTCGGTGGGGATAGCGGTTCACCCCTCCACTTT
J: TRBJ2-3; V: TRBV2; size: -; D: -; CDR3: CASSGESTDTQYF; DNA: TGTGCCAGCAGTGGAGAAAGCACAGATACGCAGTATTTT
J: TRBJ2-5; V: TRBV24-1; size: -; D: -; CDR3: CATSDSRLHQETQYF; DNA: TGTGCCACCAGTGATTCGCGACTGCACCAAGAGACCCAGTACTTC
J: TRBJ1-4; V: TRBV19; size: -; D: -; CDR3: CASSIVYGGGKLFF; DNA: TGTGCCAGTAGTATAGTGTACGGGGGAGGAAAACTGTTTTTT
J: TRBJ2-5; V: TRBV7-9; size: -; D: -; CDR3: CASSPRGYRGEETQYF; DNA: TGTGCCAGCAGCCCTCGGGGGTACAGGGGAGAAGAGACCCAGTACTTC
J: TRBJ2-1; V: TRBV7-2; size: -; D: -; CDR3: CASSLLQRSNEQFF; DNA: TGTGCCAGCAGCTTACTACAGAGGAGCAATGAGCAGTTCTTC
J: TRBJ2-3; V: TRBV7-3; size: -; D: -; CDR3: CASSLIRGDTQYF; DNA: TGTGCCAGCAGCTTAATTCGGGGGGATACGCAGTATTTT
J: TRBJ1-1; V: TRBV7-2; size: -; D: TRBD1; CDR3: CASSVRTGLNTEAFF; DNA: TGTGCCAGCAGCGTAAGGACAGGTCTGAACACTGAAGCTTTCTTT
J: TRBJ1-2; V: TRBV4-1; size: once; D: -; CDR3: CASSLRTGHGYTF; DNA: TGCGCCAGCAGCCTTAGGACCGGGCATGGCTACACCTTC
J: TRBJ2-5; V: TRBV6-6; size: -; D: TRBD2; CDR3: CASSPGTSGGTQYF; DNA: TGTGCCAGCAGTCCAGGGACTAGCGGGGGGACCCAGTACTTC
J: TRBJ1-2; V: TRBV28; size: -; D: TRBD1; CDR3: CASRPNRGRSYGYTF; DNA: TGTGCCAGCAGGCCAAACAGGGGAAGAAGCTATGGCTACACCTTC
J: TRBJ1-4; V: TRBV5-1; size: -; D: -; CDR3: CASSLAAAGKLFF; DNA: TGCGCCAGCAGCTTGGCGGCGGCAGGAAAACTGTTTTTT
J: TRBJ2-7; V: TRBV19; size: -; D: TRBD2; CDR3: CASSIDGPGAGGNFYEQYF; DNA: TGTGCCAGTAGTATAGACGGACCGGGAGCGGGAGGCAACTTCTACGAGCAGTACTTC
J: TRBJ2-3; V: TRBV7-9; size: -; D: TRBD2; CDR3: CASSLVRSSGFTDTQYF; DNA: TGTGCCAGCAGCTTAGTTAGGTCTAGCGGCTTCACAGATACGCAGTATTTT
J: TRBJ2-2; V: TRBV19; size: -; D: -; CDR3: CASMGRNRTGELFF; DNA: TGTGCCAGTATGGGCAGAAACAGGACCGGGGAGCTGTTTTTT
J: TRBJ2-5; V: TRBV6-1; size: -; D: TRBD2; CDR3: CASSESGGRTQETQYF; DNA: TGTGCCAGCAGTGAGTCGGGGGGTCGGACTCAAGAGACCCAGTACTTC
J: TRBJ1-2; V: TRBV27; size: -; D: -; CDR3: CASSLDSRRRDGYTF; DNA: TGTGCCAGCAGTTTAGATTCACGACGGAGGGACGGCTACACCTTC